This T cell receptor beta chain was recovered during a study of identical twins. Regarding the study as a whole: Twin sharing of out-of-frame TCR alpha was underestimated by models in monozygotic pairs.

TCRdb redid the calling of the 5' RACE reads with MiXCR, one entry per CDR3 protein. Among hundreds of thousands of distinct CDR3 sequences listed, 21% were seen once. In this sample, this clonotype turned up a few times. Its specificity is not known. The germline V gene encodes CDR1 DFQATT and CDR2 SNEGSKA (reference sequence). The V and J ends lost 2 bases and 1 base respectively, with 8 bases between them. This CDR3 has 13 residues. These data also featured in a second study, about T cells expressing NK-cell markers.

The receptor comes from a woman younger than 30 in good health. The V call is TRBV20-1, the J call TRBJ1-1; D is unclear. Sequenced material: PBMCs. The CDR3 DNA is TGCAGTGCTAGATGGCAGCCGAACACTGAAGCTTTCTTT. Amino acids: CSARWQPNTEAFF.